This TCR beta chain appears in the sequencing data of a study of PD-L1 blockade in urothelial cancer. Study information: Blood drawn 3 weeks (second dose) and 6 weeks after treatment start was analyzed.

With 3 bases removed from V and 7 bases from J, the gap between germline ends came to 10 bases. The length of the CDR3 is 12 residues. Germline lookup yields CDR1 MNHEY and CDR2 SVGAGI. Indicated time point: pretreatment peripheral blood. Each patient presented with locally advanced or metastatic urothelial carcinoma. Every patient provided from 1 to 8 samples, collected pretreatment and on-treatment. Synthetic spike-ins, TCR analog templates, were added into each PCR. Clones were read by immunoSEQ multiplex PCR, and TCRdb kept only the in-frame ones, dropping some. The table has some 56,000 clones, more than 80% seen once; the top ten hold approximately 1.4%.

The source material was PBMCs, sampled around atezolizumab (anti-PD-L1) treatment. This clonotype was obtained from a man over 45 with urothelial cancer. The chain links TRBV6-5 to TRBJ2-7; TRBD1 is a possible D gene (5 bases). CDR3 sequence: CASSYTGWEQYF. The CDR3 DNA reads TGTGCCAGCAGTTATACAGGCTGGGAGCAGTACTTC.